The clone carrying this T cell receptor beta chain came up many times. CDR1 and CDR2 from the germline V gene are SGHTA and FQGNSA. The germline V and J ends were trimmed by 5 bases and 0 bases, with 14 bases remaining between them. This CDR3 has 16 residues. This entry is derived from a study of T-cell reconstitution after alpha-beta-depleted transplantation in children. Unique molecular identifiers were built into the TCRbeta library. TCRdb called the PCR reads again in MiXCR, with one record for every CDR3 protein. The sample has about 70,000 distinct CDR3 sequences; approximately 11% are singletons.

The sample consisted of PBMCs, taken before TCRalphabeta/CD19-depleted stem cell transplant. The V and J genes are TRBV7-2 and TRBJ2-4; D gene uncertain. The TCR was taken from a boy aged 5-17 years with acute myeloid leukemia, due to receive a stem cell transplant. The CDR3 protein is CASSRSIDSAKNIQYF. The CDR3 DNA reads TGTGCCAGCAGCCGATCGATTGATTCAGCCAAAAACATTCAGTACTTC.